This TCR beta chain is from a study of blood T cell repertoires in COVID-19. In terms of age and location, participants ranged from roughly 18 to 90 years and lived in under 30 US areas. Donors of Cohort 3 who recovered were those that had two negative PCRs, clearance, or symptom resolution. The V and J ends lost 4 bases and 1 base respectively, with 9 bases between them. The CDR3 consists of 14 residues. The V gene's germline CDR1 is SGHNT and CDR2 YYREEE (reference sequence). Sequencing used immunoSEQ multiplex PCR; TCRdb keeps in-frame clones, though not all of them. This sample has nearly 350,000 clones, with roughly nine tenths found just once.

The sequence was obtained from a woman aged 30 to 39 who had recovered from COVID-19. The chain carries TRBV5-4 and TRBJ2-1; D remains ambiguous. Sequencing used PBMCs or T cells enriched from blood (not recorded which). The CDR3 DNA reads TGTGCCAGCAGCCCATCAGAATCCTACAATGAGCAGTTCTTC. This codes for CASSPSESYNEQFF.